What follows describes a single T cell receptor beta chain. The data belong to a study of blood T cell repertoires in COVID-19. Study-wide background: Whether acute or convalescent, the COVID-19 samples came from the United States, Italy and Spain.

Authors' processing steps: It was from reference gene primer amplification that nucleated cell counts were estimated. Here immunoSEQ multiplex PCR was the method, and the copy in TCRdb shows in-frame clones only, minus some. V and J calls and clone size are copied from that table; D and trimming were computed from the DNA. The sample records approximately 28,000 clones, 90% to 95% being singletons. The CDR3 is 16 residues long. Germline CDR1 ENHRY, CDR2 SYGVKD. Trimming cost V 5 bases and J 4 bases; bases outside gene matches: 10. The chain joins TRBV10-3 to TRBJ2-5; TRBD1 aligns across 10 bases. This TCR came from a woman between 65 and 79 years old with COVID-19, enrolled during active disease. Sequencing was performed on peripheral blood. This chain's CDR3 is CAISSTGQGLGETQYF. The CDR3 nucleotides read TGTGCCATCAGTTCAACGGGACAGGGGTTAGGAGAGACCCAGTACTTC.